This TCR beta chain was documented in a study of kidney transplant recipient with SARS-CoV-2 infection. TCRdb recomputed calls from the reads with MiXCR, one row per CDR3 protein. The sample has about 240,000 distinct CDR3 sequences; more than 25% are singletons. Here the sequenced sample was a blood sample, taken at baseline and on day 111 from a kidney transplant recipient. The receptor's source is a young adult male patient who had COVID-19 and was a kidney transplant recipient. Certain T cells may be donor cells from the graft.

The chain's CDR3 is CSVGQGEDTQYF. The CDR3, as DNA: TGCAGCGTAGGACAGGGGGAAGATACGCAGTATTTT. V and J are TRBV29-1 and TRBJ2-3; 10 bases map to TRBD1. The J segment lost 5 bases and the V segment lost 6 bases, leaving 2 bases of the junction unmatched. The CDR3 is made up of 12 amino acids. Germline V CDR1 and CDR2: SQVTM, ANQGSEA.